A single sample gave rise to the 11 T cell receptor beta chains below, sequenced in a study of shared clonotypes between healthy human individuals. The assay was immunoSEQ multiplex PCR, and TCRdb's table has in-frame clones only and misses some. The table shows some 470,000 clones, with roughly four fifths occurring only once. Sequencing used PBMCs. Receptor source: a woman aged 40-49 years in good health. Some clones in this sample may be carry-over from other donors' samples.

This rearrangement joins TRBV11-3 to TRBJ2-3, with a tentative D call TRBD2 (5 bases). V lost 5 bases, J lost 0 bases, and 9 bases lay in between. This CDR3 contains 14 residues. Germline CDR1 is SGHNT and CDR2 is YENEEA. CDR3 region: CASSPRGSTDTQYF. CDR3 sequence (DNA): TGTGCCAGCAGCCCTAGAGGGAGCACAGATACGCAGTATTTT.

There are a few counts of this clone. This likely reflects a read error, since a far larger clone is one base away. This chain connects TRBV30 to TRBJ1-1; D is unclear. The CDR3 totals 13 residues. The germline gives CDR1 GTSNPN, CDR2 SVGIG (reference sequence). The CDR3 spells CAWDWNMNAEAFF. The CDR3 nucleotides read TGTGCCTGGGACTGGAACATGAACGCTGAAGCTTTCTTT.

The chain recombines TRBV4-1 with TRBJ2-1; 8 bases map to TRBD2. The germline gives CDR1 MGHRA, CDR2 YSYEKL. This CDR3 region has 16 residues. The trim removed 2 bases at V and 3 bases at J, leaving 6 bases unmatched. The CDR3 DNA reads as TGCGCCAGCAGCCAAACGACTAGCGCCGACTACAATGAGCAGTTCTTC. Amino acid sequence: CASSQTTSADYNEQFF.

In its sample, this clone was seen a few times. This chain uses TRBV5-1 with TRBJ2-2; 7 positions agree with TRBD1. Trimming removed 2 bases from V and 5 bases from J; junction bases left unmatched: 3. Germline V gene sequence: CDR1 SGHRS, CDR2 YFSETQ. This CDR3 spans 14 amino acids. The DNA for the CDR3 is TGCGCCAGCAGCTTCACAGGGGAAACCGGGGAGCTGTTTTTT. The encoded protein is CASSFTGETGELFF.

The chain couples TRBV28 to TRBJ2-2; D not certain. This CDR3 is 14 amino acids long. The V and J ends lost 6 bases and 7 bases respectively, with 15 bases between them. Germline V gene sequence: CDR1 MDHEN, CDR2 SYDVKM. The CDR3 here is CASRPGRLDGELFF. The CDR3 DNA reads TGTGCCAGCAGACCCGGACGGTTGGACGGGGAGCTGTTTTTT.

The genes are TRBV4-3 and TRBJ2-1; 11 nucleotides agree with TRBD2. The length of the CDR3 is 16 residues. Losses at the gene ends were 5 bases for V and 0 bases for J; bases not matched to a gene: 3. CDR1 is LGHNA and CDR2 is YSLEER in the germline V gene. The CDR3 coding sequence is TGCGCCAGCAGCTCAGGACTAGCGGGCTCCTACAATGAGCAGTTCTTC. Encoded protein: CASSSGLAGSYNEQFF.

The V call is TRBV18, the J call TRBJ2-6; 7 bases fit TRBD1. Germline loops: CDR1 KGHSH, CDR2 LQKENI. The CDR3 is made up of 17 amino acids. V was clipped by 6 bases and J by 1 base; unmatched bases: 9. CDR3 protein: CASSDRPGLSGANVLTF. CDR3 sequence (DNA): TGTGCCAGCTCGGACAGGCCCGGATTATCTGGGGCCAACGTCCTGACTTTC. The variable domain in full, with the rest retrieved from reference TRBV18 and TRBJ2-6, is NAGVMQNPRHLVRRRGQEARLRCSPMKGHSHVYWYRQLPEEGLKFMVYLQKENIIDESGMPKERFSAEFPKEGPSILRIQQVVRGDSAAYFCASSDRPGLSGANVLTFGAGSRLTVL.

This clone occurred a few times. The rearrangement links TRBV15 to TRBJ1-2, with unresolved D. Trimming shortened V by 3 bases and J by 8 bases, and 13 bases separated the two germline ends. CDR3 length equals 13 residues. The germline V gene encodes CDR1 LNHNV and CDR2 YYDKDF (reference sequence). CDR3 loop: CATSSDPSRGYTF. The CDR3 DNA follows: TGTGCCACCAGCAGCGACCCGTCTCGAGGCTACACCTTC.

The CDR3 DNA is TGCGCCAGCAGCTTCCGGGTGAAGGAAAAACTGTTTTTT. Its protein is CASSFRVKEKLFF. The gene calls are TRBV5-1 and TRBJ1-4; no clear D. Trimming shortened V by 2 bases and J by 8 bases, and 10 bases separated the two germline ends. CDR1 and CDR2 from the germline V gene are SGHRS and YFSETQ. The CDR3 has 13 residues.

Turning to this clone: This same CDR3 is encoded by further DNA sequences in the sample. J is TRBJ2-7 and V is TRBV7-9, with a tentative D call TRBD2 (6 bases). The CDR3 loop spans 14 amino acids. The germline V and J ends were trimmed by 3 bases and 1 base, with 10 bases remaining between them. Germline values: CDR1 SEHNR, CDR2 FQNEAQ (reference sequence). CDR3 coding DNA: TGTGCCAGCAGCTTGGCCGGGAGTTCCTACGAGCAGTACTTC. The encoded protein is CASSLAGSSYEQYF.

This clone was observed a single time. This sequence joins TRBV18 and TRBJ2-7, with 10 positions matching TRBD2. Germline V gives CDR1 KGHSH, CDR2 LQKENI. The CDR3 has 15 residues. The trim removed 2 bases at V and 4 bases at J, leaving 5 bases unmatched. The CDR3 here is CASSPAASGRYEQYF. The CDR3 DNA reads TGTGCCAGCTCACCAGCGGCTAGCGGGAGATACGAGCAGTACTTC.